This TCR beta chain was obtained from a study of T cell repertoires and Cas9 in healthy adults. Study overall: CD4 and CD8 compartments: SpCas9-reactive T cells profiled for potency, cytotoxicity, lineage.

Study results and caveats: SpCas9-reactive regulatory T cells reportedly mitigated SpCas9-reactive effector T cells in vitro.

With 4 bases removed from V and 8 bases from J, the gap between germline ends came to 21 bases. The length of the CDR3 is 16 residues. The V gene's germline CDR1 is SGHDT and CDR2 YYEEEE. Some clones are missing from TCRdb's copy, which holds only in-frame ones; the method was immunoSEQ multiplex PCR. The sample consists of tens of thousands of clones, under 95% of them appearing once. Remarks on this clone: Its antigen is undetermined.

Sequencing was carried out using CD4+ effector T cells (CD127+, CD25-, CD137-, CD154-) from PBMCs; culture status not recorded. The origin of this receptor is a human donor in good health. The rearrangement links TRBV5-6 to TRBJ1-4; D is uncertain. The CDR3 nucleotides are TGTGCCAGCAGCAGACCACAGAGGGAAGATTCGGAAAAACTGTTTTTT. This gives the protein CASSRPQREDSEKLFF. Combining the CDR3 with reference TRBV5-6 and TRBJ1-4 gives the whole variable domain DAGVTQSPTHLIKTRGQQVTLRCSPKSGHDTVSWYQQALGQGPQFIFQYYEEEERQRGNFPDRFSGHQFPNYSSELNVNALLLGDSALYLCASSRPQREDSEKLFFGSGTQLSVL.